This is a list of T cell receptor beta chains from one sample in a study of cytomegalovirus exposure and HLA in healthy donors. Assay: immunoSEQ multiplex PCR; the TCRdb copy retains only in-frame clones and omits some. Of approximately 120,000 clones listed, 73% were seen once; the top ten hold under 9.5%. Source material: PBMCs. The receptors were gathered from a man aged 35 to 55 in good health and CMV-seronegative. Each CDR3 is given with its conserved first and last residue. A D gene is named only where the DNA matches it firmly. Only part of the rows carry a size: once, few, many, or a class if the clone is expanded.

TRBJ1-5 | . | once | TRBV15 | TGTGCCACCAGCACTGCTACAGTGGGCAATCAGCCCCAGCATTTT | CATSTATVGNQPQHF
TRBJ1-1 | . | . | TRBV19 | TGTGCCAGTAGTGTAGGGACTCTGGCTTTCTTT | CASSVGTLAFF
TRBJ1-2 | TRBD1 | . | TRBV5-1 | TGCGCCAGCAGCACGGACAGGATGAATGGCTACACCTTC | CASSTDRMNGYTF
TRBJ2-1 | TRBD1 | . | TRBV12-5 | TGTGCTAGTGGCGATGACAGGGGGTTCGATGAGCAGTTCTTC | CASGDDRGFDEQFF
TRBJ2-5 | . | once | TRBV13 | TGTGCCAGCAGCTTAGATGGCCCCCAAGAGACCCAGTACTTC | CASSLDGPQETQYF
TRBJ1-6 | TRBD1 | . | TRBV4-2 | TGTGCCAGCAGCCAGGGAACAGGGGGACGCAATAATTCACCCCTCCACTTT | CASSQGTGGRNNSPLHF
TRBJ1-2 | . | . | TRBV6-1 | TGTGCCAGCAGTGACCCGACTCAGGGCTATGGCTACACCTTC | CASSDPTQGYGYTF
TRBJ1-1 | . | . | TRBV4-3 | TGCGCCAGCAGCCCAGGTAGGAATTGGAACACTGAAGCTTTCTTT | CASSPGRNWNTEAFF
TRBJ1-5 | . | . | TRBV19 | TGTGCCAGTAGTATAGTGGCAGGGGTCAATCAGCCCCAGCATTTT | CASSIVAGVNQPQHF
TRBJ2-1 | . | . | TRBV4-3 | TGCGCCAGCAGCCCACAGCGGTACAATGAGCAGTTCTTC | CASSPQRYNEQFF
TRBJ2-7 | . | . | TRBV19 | TGTGCCAGTAGTATTGGTGGCAGGGGTTCCTACGAGCAGTACTTC | CASSIGGRGSYEQYF
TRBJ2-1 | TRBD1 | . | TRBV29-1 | TGCAGCGTCGAGGACAGGGGTTCCTACAATGAGCAGTTCTTC | CSVEDRGSYNEQFF
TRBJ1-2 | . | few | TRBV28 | TGTGCCAGCAGTTTCCTCCCCCCGGGAAGCTATGGCTACACCTTC | CASSFLPPGSYGYTF
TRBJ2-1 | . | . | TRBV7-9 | TGTGCCAGCAGCCCTTCCTACAATGAGCAGTTCTTC | CASSPSYNEQFF
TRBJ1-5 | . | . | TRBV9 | TGTGCCAGCAGCGCCGCCGGGACTATCAATCAGCCCCAGCATTTT | CASSAAGTINQPQHF
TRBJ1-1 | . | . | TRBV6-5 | TGTGCCAGCAGTTACTCGAGAGGGTCTGAAGCTTTCTTT | CASSYSRGSEAFF
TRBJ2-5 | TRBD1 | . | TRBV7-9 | TGTGCCAGCAGCCTGACTCCGGGACAGGGGGCTCCGACCCAGTACTTC | CASSLTPGQGAPTQYF
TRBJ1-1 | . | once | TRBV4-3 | TGCGCCAGCAGCCCGACCACAGTCTTTACCACTGAAGCTTTCTTT | CASSPTTVFTTEAFF
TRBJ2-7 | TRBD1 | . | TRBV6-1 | TGTGCCAGCAGTGTAGGACAGGATTCCTACGAGCAGTACTTC | CASSVGQDSYEQYF
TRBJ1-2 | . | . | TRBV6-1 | TGTGCCAGCAGTGCACGAGGGGGGGCGGGCTACACCTTC | CASSARGGAGYTF
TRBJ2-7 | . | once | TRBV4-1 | TGCGCCAGCAGCCAAGAGGCCCAGGGTGGCTACGAGCAGTACTTC | CASSQEAQGGYEQYF
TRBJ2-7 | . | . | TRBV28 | TGTGCCAGCAGATCCATGGGGGGATTCGCCTACGAGCAGTACTTC | CASRSMGGFAYEQYF
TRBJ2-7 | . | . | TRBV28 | TGTGCCAGCAGTTTACCCGGTTACGAGCAGTACTTC | CASSLPGYEQYF
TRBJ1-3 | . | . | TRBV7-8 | TGTGCCAGCAGCCCGGACTCTAGCTCTGGAAACACCATATATTTT | CASSPDSSSGNTIYF
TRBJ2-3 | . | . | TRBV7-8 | TGTGCCAGCAGCTTAGTTTTGCGGGGGCCCTCGGGTACGCAGTATTTT | CASSLVLRGPSGTQYF
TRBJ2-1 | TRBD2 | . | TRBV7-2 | TGTGCCAGCAGCCGAGAGGGCGGGGGGGCCCGGTTCTTC | CASSREGGGARFF
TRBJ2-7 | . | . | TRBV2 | TGTGCCAGCAGTGACAGGGGTACCTACGAGCAGTACTTC | CASSDRGTYEQYF
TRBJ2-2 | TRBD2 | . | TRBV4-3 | TGCGCCAGCAGCCAAGATTGGACTAGCGGGGGGGCGAGCACCGGGGAGCTGTTTTTT | CASSQDWTSGGASTGELFF
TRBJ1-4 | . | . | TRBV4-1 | TGCGCCAGCAGCCCCTTAGAGATAGAAAAACTGTTTTTT | CASSPLEIEKLFF
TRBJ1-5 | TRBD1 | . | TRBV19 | TGTGCCAGTAGTGTACGGACAGGGAACGCCTATAGCAATCAGCCCCAGCATTTT | CASSVRTGNAYSNQPQHF
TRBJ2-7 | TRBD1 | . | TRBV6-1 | TGTGCCAGCAGTGAAGGAGGGGGCGGGCAGTACTTC | CASSEGGGGQYF
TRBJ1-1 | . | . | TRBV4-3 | TGCGCCAGCAGCCAAGTTGGAGGGAACACTGAAGCTTTCTTT | CASSQVGGNTEAFF
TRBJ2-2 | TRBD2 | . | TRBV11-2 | TGTGCCAGCAGCTTAGGGCCCGGGACTAGCGGGGGCTTGACCGGGGAGCTGTTTTTT | CASSLGPGTSGGLTGELFF
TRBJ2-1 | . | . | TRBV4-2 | TGTGCCAGCAGCCAAGATTCGGACTACTACAATGAGCAGTTCTTC | CASSQDSDYYNEQFF
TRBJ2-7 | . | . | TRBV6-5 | TGTGCCAGCAGATACGAGAGGAGCTCCTACGAGCAGTACTTC | CASRYERSSYEQYF
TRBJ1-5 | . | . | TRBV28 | TGTGCCAGCAGTTTATTCAGGGGAAATCAGCCCCAGCATTTT | CASSLFRGNQPQHF
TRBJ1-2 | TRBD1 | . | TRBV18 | TGTGCCAGCTCCGACGGACAGGCTGGGTATGGCTACACCTTC | CASSDGQAGYGYTF
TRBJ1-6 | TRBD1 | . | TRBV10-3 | TGTGCCATCAATGAACAGGGGAGTTCACCCCTCCACTTT | CAINEQGSSPLHF
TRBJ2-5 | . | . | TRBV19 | TGTGCCAGTAGTATGGCAGGGATGGAGACCCAGTACTTC | CASSMAGMETQYF
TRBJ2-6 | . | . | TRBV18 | TGTGCCAGCTCACCGTCCGGGTCGGCCTCTGGGGCCAACGTCCTGACTTTC | CASSPSGSASGANVLTF
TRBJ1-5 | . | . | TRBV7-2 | TGTGCCAGCAGCCCGGGGAACAGCAATCAGCCCCAGCATTTT | CASSPGNSNQPQHF
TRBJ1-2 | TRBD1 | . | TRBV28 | TGTGCCAGCAGTTCGAGAAGACAGGGTGGCGGCTACACCTTC | CASSSRRQGGGYTF
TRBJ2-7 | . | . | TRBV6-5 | TGTGCCAGCAGTTATGGTGGGGGGGGCTCCCACGAGCAGTACTTC | CASSYGGGGSHEQYF
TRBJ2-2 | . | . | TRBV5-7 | TGTGCCAGCAGCTTGGCAGACACCGGGGAGCTGTTTTTT | CASSLADTGELFF
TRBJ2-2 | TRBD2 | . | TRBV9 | TGTGCCAGAAGCGGGGAGGGCACCGGGGAGCTGTTTTTT | CARSGEGTGELFF
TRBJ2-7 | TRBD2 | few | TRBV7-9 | TGTGCCAGCAGCCTTGCCCCTAGCGGGGGCTACGAGCAGTACTTC | CASSLAPSGGYEQYF
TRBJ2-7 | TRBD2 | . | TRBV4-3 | TGCGCCAGCAGCCAAGAGGTTAGCGGGATTACCTACGAGCAGTACTTC | CASSQEVSGITYEQYF
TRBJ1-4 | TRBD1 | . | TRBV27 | TGTGCCAGCGGGACAGGGCTCGAAAAACTGTTTTTT | CASGTGLEKLFF
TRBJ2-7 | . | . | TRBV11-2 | TGTGCCAGCAGCTGGGGACTGATTGAGGACGAGCAGTACTTC | CASSWGLIEDEQYF
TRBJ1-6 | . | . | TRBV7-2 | TGTGCCAGCAGCTTAAGGACAGCCACCCTTAATTCACCCCTCCACTTT | CASSLRTATLNSPLHF
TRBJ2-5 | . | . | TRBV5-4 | TGTGCCAGCAGCTTCTGGACTAATGCAGAGACCCAGTACTTC | CASSFWTNAETQYF
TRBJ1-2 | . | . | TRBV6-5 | TGTGCCAGCAGTTACTCAGGAGGGTATGGCTACACCTTC | CASSYSGGYGYTF
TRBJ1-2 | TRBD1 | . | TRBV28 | TGTGCCAGCAGTTTCATTGGGACAGGGATCTCTGGCTACACCTTC | CASSFIGTGISGYTF
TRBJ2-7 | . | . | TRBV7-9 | TGTGCCAGCGTCCTAACAAGGGACACTCCCCCCTACGAGCAGTACTTC | CASVLTRDTPPYEQYF
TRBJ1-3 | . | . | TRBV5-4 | TGTGCCAGCAGCTTAGATGAGAGCTCTGGAAACACCATATATTTT | CASSLDESSGNTIYF
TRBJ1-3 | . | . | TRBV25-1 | TGTGCCAGCAGTGACGCCGGGACTCCGAGAGTAAACACCATATATTTT | CASSDAGTPRVNTIYF
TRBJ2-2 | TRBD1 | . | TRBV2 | TGTGCCAGCAGGGAACGGACAGGGCCGGGGGAGCTGTTTTTT | CASRERTGPGELFF
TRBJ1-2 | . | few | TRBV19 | TGTGCCAGTAGTACCTCCCCCCTGACAGGAGGCGGCTATGGCTACACCTTC | CASSTSPLTGGGYGYTF
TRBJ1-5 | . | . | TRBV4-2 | TGTGCCAGCAGCCAAGAACAGGGAAGCGATCAGCCCCAGCATTTT | CASSQEQGSDQPQHF